The entry that follows covers one T cell receptor beta chain sequence. The antigen it binds to is not known. No qualities accompany the bases; no much larger clone lies one base away. According to the study, the label for this sample's time point signals: patch test 1, 2 weeks after DPC sensitization. The treatment or condition label, as the study defines it: therapeutic diphenylcyclopropenone sensitization with weekly scalp DPC. At each patch-test visit, blood was drawn before the patch test was applied. To be eligible, patients had to be aged 18 to 70, diagnosed with alopecia and judged suitable for DPC therapy, while pregnant patients were excluded. Unfractionated whole blood was collected in Tempus Blood RNA tubes, and total RNA was extracted from that blood. Preparation of the library involved RACE. The sequencing machine was a NextSeq 500. During library preparation, unique molecular identifiers were attached to individual cDNA molecules so that TCRs could be counted quantitatively and reproducibly. For every blood RNA sample, sequencing covered both the TCR alpha and TCR beta chains. Regarding the original processing steps: A median of roughly 99,000 TCRs per sample was observed, with a range of roughly 20,000 to 750,000. V, J and CDR3 annotation of the TCR reads was performed with the Decombinator software suite. For the PS versus PT1 abundance plots, all samples were subsampled to the same number of TCRs (28,000). Expanded TCRs were defined as absent before sensitization and observed at least eight times at the 2-week time point. The public reads were reanalyzed by TCRdb: fastp trimming at Q25, MiXCR alignment, in-frame beta chains only. Rows matching on CDR3 protein sequence are summarized as one entry with the most common DNA and genes. The V and J calls and clone size come from TCRdb's table, not from the authors' own analysis. A total of around 110,000 distinct CDR3 sequences appear in this sample, 12% of them only once. The ten largest make up about 1.4% of the sample.

The data derive from a study of human T cells and chemical hapten exposure (dated by TCRdb to the early 2020s). With regard to the full study: For sensitization, 2% DPC in acetone was applied to a roughly 2 cm by roughly 2 cm area of upper inner arm skin. Throughout the approximately 23-week study period, patients were also given weekly therapeutic DPC doses on the scalp. Patch testing was performed on the upper back with Finn chambers containing 0.01% DPC, and the patch tests were scored after 6 days according to International Contact Dermatitis Research Group standards. Alopecia areata with under or over 50% scalp involvement, alopecia totalis and alopecia universalis were represented in the patient cohort, which was mostly female. Libraries were combined into a pool for sequencing, and differences in TCR yield between samples came mainly from small differences in library volumes within the pool. The study tracked peripheral blood TCR repertoire changes in vivo during primary and secondary sensitization to the hapten diphenylcyclopropenone (DPC) in alopecia patients. Blood samples were taken from patients before sensitization (week 0) and then at 2, 6 and about 24 weeks after DPC sensitization. Some 29 alopecia patients provided blood for TCR sequencing at one to four time points (pre-sensitization, 2, 6 and 24 weeks).

According to the germline V gene, CDR1 reads KGHSH and CDR2 reads LQKENI. CDR3 length: 17 amino acids, cysteine to phenylalanine. Left in the record is the CDR3 DNA by itself, 51 bases read in frame from the first base. Trimming costs V 2 bases and J 5 bases, and their ends lie 18 bases apart. The investigation overall reported the following: Compared with pre-sensitization or healthy control sets, expanded TCRs formed significantly more large CDR3 similarity clusters, which is consistent with antigen-driven responses. No change with DPC sensitization was found in the number of TCRs above 1 in 1000 frequency, and no evidence of global repertoire structure alterations was found. Patch test score correlated positively with the number of PT1 expanded TCRs, reaching significance at thresholds 8, 16 and 32 but not at 4. Because every patient had alopecia, a presumed autoimmune disease, the patients' immune response might differ from that of healthy individuals. Repeated subsampling changed both the strength of the expansion versus patch-test correlation and the threshold at which that correlation became significant.

This sequence originates from a woman in her fifties or sixties with alopecia areata. Some clones in this sample may be carry-over from other donors' samples. The rearranged segments are TRBV18 and TRBJ1-4; the D gene is not confidently resolved. The sequencing here drew on whole blood, taken in connection with sensitization to the hapten diphenylcyclopropenone (DPC). The CDR3 reads CASSPRRPEGINEKLFF. Read as DNA, the sequence is TGTGCCAGCTCACCAAGGCGTCCCGAAGGGATAAATGAAAAACTGTTTTTT.